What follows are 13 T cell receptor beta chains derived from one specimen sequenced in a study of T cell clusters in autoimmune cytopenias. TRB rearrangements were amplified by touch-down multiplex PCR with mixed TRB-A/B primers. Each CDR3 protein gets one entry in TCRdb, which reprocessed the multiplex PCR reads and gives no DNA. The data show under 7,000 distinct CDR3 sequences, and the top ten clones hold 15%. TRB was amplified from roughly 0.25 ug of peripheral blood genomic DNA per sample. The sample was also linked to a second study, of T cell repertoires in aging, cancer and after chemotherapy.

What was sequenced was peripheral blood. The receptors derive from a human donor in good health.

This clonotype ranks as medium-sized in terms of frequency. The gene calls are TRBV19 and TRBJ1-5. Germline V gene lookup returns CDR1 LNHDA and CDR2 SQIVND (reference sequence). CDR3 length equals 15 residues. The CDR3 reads CASSIRSGDNQPQHF.

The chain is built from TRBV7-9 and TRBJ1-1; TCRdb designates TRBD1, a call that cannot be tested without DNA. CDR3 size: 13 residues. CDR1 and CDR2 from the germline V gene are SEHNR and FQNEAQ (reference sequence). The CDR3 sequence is CASSQGTGAAAFF. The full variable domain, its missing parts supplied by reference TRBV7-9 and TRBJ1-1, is DTGVSQNPRHKITKRGQNVTFRCDPISEHNRLYWYRQTLGQGPEFLTYFQNEAQLEKSRLLSDRFSAERPKGSFSTLEIQRTEQGDSAMYLCASSQGTGAAAFFGQGTRLTVV.

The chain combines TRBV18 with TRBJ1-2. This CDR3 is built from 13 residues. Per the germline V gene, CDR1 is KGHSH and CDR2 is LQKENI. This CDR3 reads CASSPPGYYGYTF.

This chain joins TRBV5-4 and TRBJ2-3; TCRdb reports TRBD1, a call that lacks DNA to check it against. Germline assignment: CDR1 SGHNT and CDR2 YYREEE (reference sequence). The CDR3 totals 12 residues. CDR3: CASSQSGGLVYF.

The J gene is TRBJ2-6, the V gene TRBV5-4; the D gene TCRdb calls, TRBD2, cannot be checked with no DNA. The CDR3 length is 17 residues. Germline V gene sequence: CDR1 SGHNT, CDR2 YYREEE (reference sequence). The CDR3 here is CASSSSGLRSGTNVLTF. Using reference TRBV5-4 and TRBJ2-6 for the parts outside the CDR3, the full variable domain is ETGVTQSPTHLIKTRGQQVTLRCSSQSGHNTVSWYQQALGQGPQFIFQYYREEENGRGNFPPRFSGLQFPNYSSELNVNALELDDSALYLCASSSSGLRSGTNVLTFGAGSRLTVL.

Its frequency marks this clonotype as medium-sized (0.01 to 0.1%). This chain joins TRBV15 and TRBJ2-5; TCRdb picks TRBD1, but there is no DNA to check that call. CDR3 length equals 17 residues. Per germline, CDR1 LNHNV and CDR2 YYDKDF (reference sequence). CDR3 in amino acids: CATSPQEGGRRGETQYF.

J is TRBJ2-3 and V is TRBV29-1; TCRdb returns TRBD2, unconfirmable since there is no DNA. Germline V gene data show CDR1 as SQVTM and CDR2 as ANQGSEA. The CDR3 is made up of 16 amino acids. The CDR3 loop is CSVASGRATSTDTQYF.

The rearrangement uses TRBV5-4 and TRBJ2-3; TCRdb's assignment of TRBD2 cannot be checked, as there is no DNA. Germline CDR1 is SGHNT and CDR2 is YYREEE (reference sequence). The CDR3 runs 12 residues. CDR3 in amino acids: CASSLGDSGKYF.

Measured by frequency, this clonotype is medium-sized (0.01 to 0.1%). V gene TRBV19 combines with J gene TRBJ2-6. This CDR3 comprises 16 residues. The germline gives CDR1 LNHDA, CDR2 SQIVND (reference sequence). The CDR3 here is CASSIDSGPGANVLTF.

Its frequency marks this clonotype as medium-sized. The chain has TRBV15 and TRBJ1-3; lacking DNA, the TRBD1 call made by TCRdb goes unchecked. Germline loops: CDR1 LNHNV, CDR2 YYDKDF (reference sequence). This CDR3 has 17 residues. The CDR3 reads CATSTGGAGRSGNTIYF.

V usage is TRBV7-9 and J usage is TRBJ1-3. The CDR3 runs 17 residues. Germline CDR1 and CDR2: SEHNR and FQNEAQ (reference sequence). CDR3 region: CASSYPRRIHSGNTIYF.

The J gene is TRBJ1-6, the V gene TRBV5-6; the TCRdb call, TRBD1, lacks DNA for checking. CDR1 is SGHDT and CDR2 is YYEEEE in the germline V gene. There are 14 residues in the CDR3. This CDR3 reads CASSFRQGGSPLHF.

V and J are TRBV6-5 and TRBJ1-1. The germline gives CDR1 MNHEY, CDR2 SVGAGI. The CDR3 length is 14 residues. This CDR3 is CASSYRGIGTEAFF.